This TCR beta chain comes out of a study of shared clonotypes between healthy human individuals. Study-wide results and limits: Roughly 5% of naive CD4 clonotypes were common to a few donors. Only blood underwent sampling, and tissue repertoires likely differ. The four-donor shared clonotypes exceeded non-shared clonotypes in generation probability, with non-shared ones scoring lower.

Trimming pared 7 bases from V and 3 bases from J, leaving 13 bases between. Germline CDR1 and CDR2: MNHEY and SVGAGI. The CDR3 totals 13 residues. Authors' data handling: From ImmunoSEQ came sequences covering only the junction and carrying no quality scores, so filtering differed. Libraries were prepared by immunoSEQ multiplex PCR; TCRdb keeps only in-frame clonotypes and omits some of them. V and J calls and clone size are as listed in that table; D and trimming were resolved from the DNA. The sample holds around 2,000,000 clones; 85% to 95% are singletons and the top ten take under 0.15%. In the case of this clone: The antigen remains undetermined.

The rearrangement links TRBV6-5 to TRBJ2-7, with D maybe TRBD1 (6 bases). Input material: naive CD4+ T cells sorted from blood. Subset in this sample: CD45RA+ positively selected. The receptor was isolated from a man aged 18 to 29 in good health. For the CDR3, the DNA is TGTGCCAGCATCAAAAGAGGGGGCTACGAGCAGTACTTC. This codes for CASIKRGGYEQYF.